This T cell receptor (beta chain) stems from a study of control samples from healthy donors and cancer patients (dated by TCRdb to about 2020). Comment on this clone: Its antigen is currently not known. There are no base qualities to consult, and no much larger clone falls within one base.

Library method: the immunoSEQ multiplex PCR assay. Drawn from immuneACCESS, this table holds only the in-frame rearrangements with V and J called that TCRdb kept. Clones are partly lost; checked studies trace under half to an unresolved V gene and leave the rest unexplained. The sample table holds 130,000 or so clones, of which 90% were seen once. The top ten hold 2% to 3% of the sample. The germline V gene sets CDR1 to SGHRS and CDR2 to YFSETQ. V and J lose 0 bases and 3 bases, and a span of 9 bases separates them. From the cysteine through the phenylalanine, the CDR3 covers 14 amino acids. The retained sequence is limited to the CDR3, 42 bases, with the frame set at the first base.

Sequenced material: blood. The clonotype originates from a man in his forties in good health. The chain links TRBV5-1 with TRBJ1-1; the D gene lacks a confident call. The CDR3 reads as follows: CASSLGRADTEAFF. Here is the DNA: TGCGCCAGCAGCTTGGGGAGGGCGGACACTGAAGCTTTCTTT. Reference TRBV5-1 and TRBJ1-1 genes cover what lies past the CDR3, so the full variable domain is KAGVTQTPRYLIKTRGQQVTLSCSPISGHRSVSWYQQTPGQGLQFLFEYFSETQRNKGNFPGRFSGRQFSNSRSEMNVSTLELGDSALYLCASSLGRADTEAFFGQGTRLTVV.